The rows below give T cell receptor beta chains drawn from one sample of a study of blood T cell repertoires in COVID-19. TCRdb's copy holds only in-frame clones and misses some; the assay was immunoSEQ multiplex PCR. The sample holds about 220,000 clones; about 86% are singletons and the top ten take 1.3%. Sequenced input: PBMCs or T cells enriched from blood (not recorded which). Every receptor here comes from a woman in her thirties or forties with acute COVID-19. Both conserved end residues are part of each CDR3. D genes are given only for firm matches. Where a row states a size, it is once, few, many or the class of an expanded clone; other rows omit it.

>-|TRBJ1-3|-|TRBV12-3/TRBV12-4
TGTGCCAGCAGTCCCAACAATGGAAACACCATATATTTT
CASSPNNGNTIYF
>-|TRBJ1-2|TRBD1|TRBV14
TGTGCCAGCAGCCAAGTTACAGGGGGCTACTATGGCTACACCTTC
CASSQVTGGYYGYTF
>-|TRBJ1-2|-|TRBV28
TGTGCCAGCAGTTTAATTATTGGGCACTATGGCTACACCTTC
CASSLIIGHYGYTF
>many|TRBJ1-5|-|TRBV20-1
TGCAGTGCTAGTCGGGGAATAGTTAGTCAGCCCCAGCATTTT
CSASRGIVSQPQHF
>-|TRBJ2-3|TRBD2|TRBV5-4
TGTGCCAGCAGCTTGGAGCAGGGAGCGGGAGCAGATACGCAGTATTTT
CASSLEQGAGADTQYF
>-|TRBJ1-1|-|TRBV10-2
TGCGCCAGCAGTGATCGCAGGGGAGCCGCGCGCACTGAAGCTTTCTTT
CASSDRRGAARTEAFF
>-|TRBJ2-7|-|TRBV16
TGTGCCAGCAGCCAATCCGCGACAAACTCCTACGAGCAGTACTTC
CASSQSATNSYEQYF
>-|TRBJ1-3|TRBD1|TRBV28
TGTGCCAGCAGTTCCTCCAGGGGGCTTGCTGGAAACACCATATATTTT
CASSSSRGLAGNTIYF
>-|TRBJ2-7|-|TRBV7-2
TGTGCCAGCAGCAAGGACAGTCGAGGGTACGAGCAGTACTTC
CASSKDSRGYEQYF
>once|TRBJ1-5|-|TRBV2
TGTGCCAGCAGTGTGGACAGCTCTAGCAATCAGCCCCAGCATTTT
CASSVDSSSNQPQHF
>-|TRBJ2-7|-|TRBV30
TGTGCCTGGAGTGTTATGACAGGTCCAGCCTACGAGCAGTACTTC
CAWSVMTGPAYEQYF
>-|TRBJ1-2|TRBD1|TRBV7-2
TGTGCCAGCAGCTTAGCCTTGAAGGGGACAGCCAATGGCTACACCTTC
CASSLALKGTANGYTF
>-|TRBJ1-1|-|TRBV28
TGTGCCAGCAGACTTCGACAGGCGCAAGCTTTCTTT
CASRLRQAQAFF
>-|TRBJ1-6|TRBD1|TRBV6-6
TGTGCCAGCAGTTACCGGGACAGCAATTCACCCCTCCACTTT
CASSYRDSNSPLHF
>once|TRBJ2-2|-|TRBV6-6
TGTGCCACCCGGGGGACAGCGAACACCGGGGAGCTGTTTTTT
CATRGTANTGELFF
>-|TRBJ1-1|-|TRBV11-2
TGTGCCAGCAGCTTAGGCCCGGGAACAACGGCTTTCTTT
CASSLGPGTTAFF
>-|TRBJ1-5|TRBD1|TRBV4-1
TGCGCCAGCAGCCTACGACAGGGGGCGGTGGAGCCCCAGCATTTT
CASSLRQGAVEPQHF